This is a list of T cell receptor beta chains from one sample in a study of response to subunit inactivated influenza vaccine. TCRdb analysed the RT-PCR reads with MiXCR anew, one entry per CDR3 protein. The repertoire consists of 500,000 to 600,000 distinct CDR3 sequences, with more than 15% occurring once and the leading ten covering roughly 3%. Specimen: CD4+ T cells sorted from PBMCs, collected around 25 months after vaccination. All receptors come from a man between 50 and 70 years old who received an inactivated influenza vaccine. Each CDR3 is given with its conserved first and last residue. D genes are given only for firm matches. Only some rows state a clone size, as once, few, many or a class for expanded clones.

J gene	clone size	D gene	CDR3 length	V gene	CDR3 DNA	CDR3 protein
TRBJ2-7	few	NA	13	TRBV6-1	TGTGCCAGCAGCCGCCTTGACAGCTACGAGCAGTACTTC	CASSRLDSYEQYF
TRBJ2-2	few	NA	15	TRBV12-3/TRBV12-4	TGTGCCAGCAGTTTAGGGGCCCCGGGCACCGGGGAGCTGTTTTTT	CASSLGAPGTGELFF
TRBJ2-3	few	TRBD2	14	TRBV28	TGTGCCAGCAGACCGGGAGGGCCATCAGATACGCAGTATTTT	CASRPGGPSDTQYF
TRBJ2-2	few	NA	15	TRBV6-1	TGTGCCAGCACTAAAGGACCGTCTTCTCTCGGGGAGCTGTTTTTT	CASTKGPSSLGELFF
TRBJ2-7	NA	NA	12	TRBV21-1	TGTGCCAGCAGCAAAGTCCGGGACGAGCAGTACTTC	CASSKVRDEQYF
TRBJ2-1	few	NA	16	TRBV4-3	TGCGCCAGCAGCCAAGATGGGGTAAACTCCTACAATGAGCAGTTCTTC	CASSQDGVNSYNEQFF
TRBJ2-1	few	NA	15	TRBV7-2	TGTGCCAGCAGCCGTCGGGACTTCTCCTACAATGAGCAGTTCTTC	CASSRRDFSYNEQFF
TRBJ2-2	NA	TRBD1	14	TRBV11-2	TGTGCCAGCAGCCGACAGGGGTACGCCGGGGAGCTGTTTTTT	CASSRQGYAGELFF
TRBJ1-1	NA	NA	18	TRBV25-1	TGTGCCAGCAGCCCTACAGCCAACTCGAGGTTTTTGAACACTGAAGCTTTCTTT	CASSPTANSRFLNTEAFF
TRBJ1-1	many	NA	13	TRBV7-9	TGTGCCAGCAGCTTTGGACAGACCACTGAAGCTTTCTTT	CASSFGQTTEAFF
TRBJ2-1	few	NA	14	TRBV2	TGTGCCAGCAGTGAAGCGGAGGGTCGGGCTGAGCAGTTCTTC	CASSEAEGRAEQFF
TRBJ1-2	NA	NA	13	TRBV25-1	TGTGCCAGCAGTGAGCGGGACCAGAGGGGCTACACCTTC	CASSERDQRGYTF
TRBJ2-4	NA	NA	13	TRBV7-2	TGTGCCAGCAGCGCGGGACAAGGAAACATTCAGTACTTC	CASSAGQGNIQYF
TRBJ1-1	once	NA	15	TRBV5-1	TGCGCCAGCAGCTTGGGGTCCGGACCTAACACTGAAGCTTTCTTT	CASSLGSGPNTEAFF
TRBJ1-1	few	TRBD1	13	TRBV10-3	TGTGCCATCAGTGACTTACAGGGGGGTGAAGCTTTCTTT	CAISDLQGGEAFF
TRBJ2-1	NA	TRBD2	17	TRBV14	TGTGCCAGCAGCCAACGAGCGGGGGGGCTTGAGTTTGATGAGCAGTTCTTC	CASSQRAGGLEFDEQFF
TRBJ2-1	many	NA	17	TRBV14	TGTGCCAGCAGCCAAGATCGGGCTTTGATTAGGGCCAATGAGCAGTTCTTC	CASSQDRALIRANEQFF
TRBJ2-3	NA	TRBD2	17	TRBV29-1	TGCAGCGTTGGGCTAGCGGGGGTTTTGGATTACCGGAATACGCAGTATTTT	CSVGLAGVLDYRNTQYF
TRBJ1-5	NA	NA	14	TRBV6-4	TGTGCCAGCACCCTCGAGTACCGGCTCCAGCCCCAGCATTTT	CASTLEYRLQPQHF
TRBJ1-6	few	NA	12	TRBV12-3/TRBV12-4	TGTGCCAGCAGCATCGGGACGGGTCCCCTCCACTTT	CASSIGTGPLHF
TRBJ2-7	few	NA	14	TRBV20-1	TGCAGTGCTAGAGATAAAACGATTACCTACGAGCAGTACTTC	CSARDKTITYEQYF
TRBJ2-3	few	NA	14	TRBV11-3	TGTGCCAGCAGCTTAGGGGGGGCGGAAGATACGCAGTATTTT	CASSLGGAEDTQYF
TRBJ2-3	few	TRBD2	15	TRBV18	TGTGCCAGCTCACCACCACTAGCGGGAGCCGATACGCAGTATTTT	CASSPPLAGADTQYF
TRBJ2-5	NA	NA	14	TRBV12-5	TGTGCTAGTGTCCACGGGACTTCTCAAGAGACCCAGTACTTC	CASVHGTSQETQYF
TRBJ2-7	many	TRBD1	14	TRBV5-1	TGCGCCAGCAGCTCGGACAGGGGCTCCTACGAGCAGTACTTC	CASSSDRGSYEQYF
TRBJ2-1	many	NA	13	TRBV3-1	TGTGCCAGCAGCCAAGATGCCCGGGCCAAGCAGTTCTTC	CASSQDARAKQFF
TRBJ2-3	few	NA	13	TRBV6-6	TGTGCCAGCAGGGGCATTAGCACAGATACGCAGTATTTT	CASRGISTDTQYF
TRBJ2-1	NA	TRBD2	18	TRBV11-2	TGTGCCAGCAGCCGAAGGACTAGCGGGGGTACCTACTACAATGAGCAGTTCTTC	CASSRRTSGGTYYNEQFF
TRBJ2-2	few	NA	14	TRBV5-1	TGCGCCAGCAGGATGGGGGGGAACACCGGGGAGCTGTTTTTT	CASRMGGNTGELFF
TRBJ2-2	NA	NA	13	TRBV24-1	TGTGCCACCAGGCAACCGAACACCGGGGAGCTGTTTTTT	CATRQPNTGELFF